The 27 T cell receptor beta chains below were found in one sample sequenced in a study of blood T cell repertoires in COVID-19. The assay was immunoSEQ multiplex PCR, and TCRdb's table has in-frame clones only and misses some. The table records a few hundred thousand clones, less than 95% of them present only once. The sequencing input was PBMCs or T cells enriched from blood (not recorded which). These receptors all come from a man aged 18 to 29 who had recovered from COVID-19.

The chain uses TRBV2 and TRBJ2-7; a weak D match, TRBD2 (6 bases). V was clipped by 6 bases and J by 6 bases, with 18 bases between them. CDR1 SNHLY and CDR2 FYNNEI come from the germline V gene. This CDR3 is built from 14 residues. The CDR3: CASRGVGGIREQYF. The CDR3 coding sequence is TGTGCCAGCAGGGGGGTTGGGGGGATCCGCGAGCAGTACTTC.

The V and J genes are TRBV27 and TRBJ1-1; no clear D. The CDR3 length is 14 residues. Trimming took off 2 bases at V and 5 bases at J, with 12 bases between the two ends. Germline CDR1 is MNHEY and CDR2 is SMNVEV (reference sequence). CDR3 residues: CASSLGGFGTEAFF. DNA of the CDR3: TGTGCCAGCAGTTTAGGCGGGTTTGGGACTGAAGCTTTCTTT.

This clone was seen only once. The gene calls are TRBV24-1 and TRBJ1-5; no clear D gene. Germline V gene sequence: CDR1 KGHDR, CDR2 SFDVKD. The CDR3 runs 14 residues. V shed 1 base and J shed 2 bases, with 5 bases lying between them. The CDR3 protein is CATSDFLGNQPQHF. The CDR3 DNA follows: TGTGCCACCAGTGATTTTCTCGGCAATCAGCCCCAGCATTTT.

This chain uses TRBV5-1 with TRBJ2-1; 7 bases are a match to TRBD2. Germline V gene data show CDR1 as SGHRS and CDR2 as YFSETQ. V trimming: 2 bases; J trimming: 5 bases; junction bases outside the gene matches: 10. The CDR3 length is 16 residues. CDR3 nucleotides: TGCGCCAGCAGCTTTTACGCGGGAGTTCAAGACAATGAGCAGTTCTTC. This encodes CASSFYAGVQDNEQFF.

Here the CDR3 reads CASSEGRGRTDTQYF. CDR3 in DNA: TGTGCCAGCAGTGAAGGTCGGGGGAGGACAGATACGCAGTATTTT. This chain connects TRBV2 to TRBJ2-3; D may be TRBD2 (6 bases). The CDR3 runs to 15 residues. The germline CDR1 and CDR2 sequences are SNHLY and FYNNEI. V lost 1 base, J lost 3 bases, and 11 bases lay in between. The variable domain in full, with the rest retrieved from reference TRBV2 and TRBJ2-3, is EPEVTQTPSHQVTQMGQEVILRCVPISNHLYFYWYRQILGQKVEFLVSFYNNEISEKSEIFDDQFSVERPDGSNFTLKIRSTKLEDSAMYFCASSEGRGRTDTQYFGPGTRLTVL.

The V call is TRBV14, the J call TRBJ2-7; 7 bases line up with TRBD2. J was trimmed by 2 bases and V by 4 bases; bases with no gene match: 8. The CDR3 sequence is 15 residues long. Germline CDR1 is SGHDN and CDR2 is FVKESK. In nucleotides, the CDR3 is TGTGCCAGCAGCCGGGGGGGACTTTCGACCTACGAGCAGTACTTC. Amino acids: CASSRGGLSTYEQYF.

This clone appeared many times. The gene calls are TRBV2 and TRBJ1-1; D gene ambiguous. Germline values: CDR1 SNHLY, CDR2 FYNNEI. This CDR3 contains 13 residues. V was pared by 7 bases and J by 0 bases, with 9 bases between. CDR3 DNA sequence: TGTGCCAGCACCCTCGGGATGAACACTGAAGCTTTCTTT. Its protein is CASTLGMNTEAFF.

In this sample, this clone turned up once. The chain carries TRBV2 and TRBJ1-1; D is possibly TRBD1 (6 bases). Germline lookup yields CDR1 SNHLY and CDR2 FYNNEI. Trimming left V 7 bases short and J 5 bases short, with 17 bases between. CDR3 length: 14 residues. This CDR3 is CASTARGGPTEAFF. The CDR3 DNA follows: TGTGCCAGCACCGCAAGGGGGGGCCCTACTGAAGCTTTCTTT.

This chain joins TRBV28 and TRBJ1-2; unclear D gene. Germline V gives CDR1 MDHEN, CDR2 SYDVKM. The CDR3 has 14 amino acids. The germline V and J ends were trimmed by 5 bases and 2 bases, with 12 bases remaining between them. The DNA for the CDR3 is TGTGCCAGCAGTCCCGGACGAGGGAACTATGGCTACACCTTC. Protein sequence: CASSPGRGNYGYTF.

The V gene is TRBV9, the J gene TRBJ2-7, with 9 bases identical to TRBD2. V was clipped by 0 bases and J by 6 bases; unmatched bases: 7. CDR3 length equals 15 residues. Germline CDR1 reads SGDLS; CDR2 reads YYNGEE. Here the CDR3 reads CASSVEPSGKTEQYF. The CDR3 DNA reads as TGTGCCAGCAGCGTAGAACCTAGCGGGAAAACCGAGCAGTACTTC.

The V and J genes are TRBV11-3 and TRBJ1-2; tentatively, D is TRBD1 (6 bases). Germline loops: CDR1 SGHNT, CDR2 YENEEA. V was shortened by 1 base and J by 2 bases, with 11 bases between the two germline ends. The CDR3 consists of 15 residues. The CDR3 is CASSLAGEGNYGYTF. CDR3 sequence (DNA): TGTGCCAGCAGCTTAGCAGGGGAGGGGAACTATGGCTACACCTTC.

The rearrangement joins TRBV30 to TRBJ2-7; D is unresolved. Trimming shortened V by 2 bases and J by 2 bases, and 10 bases separated the two germline ends. The CDR3 consists of 13 residues. Germline V CDR1 and CDR2: GTSNPN, SVGIG (reference sequence). The CDR3, as DNA: TGTGCCTGGAGTCCTCCTACGACCTACGAGCAGTACTTC. Its protein product is CAWSPPTTYEQYF.

CDR3 coding DNA: TGTGCCAGCAGCTTAGGACAGGGGGTCGATGGCTACACCTTC. Encoded protein: CASSLGQGVDGYTF. The gene calls are TRBV11-2 and TRBJ1-2, with TRBD1 matching 9 bases. Per the germline V gene, CDR1 is SGHAT and CDR2 is FQNNGV. This CDR3 has 14 residues. V lost 1 base and J lost 6; bases outside the gene matches: 3.

The chain is built from TRBV9 and TRBJ1-4; no clear D gene. In germline, CDR1 is SGDLS, CDR2 YYNGEE. The CDR3 length is 15 residues. The V end lost 4 bases, the J end lost 5 bases, and 15 bases lay between the germline ends. Here the CDR3 reads CASSPHPGRNEKLFF. The CDR3 DNA reads TGTGCCAGCAGCCCTCATCCCGGTAGAAATGAAAAACTGTTTTTT.

The chain joins TRBV6-5 to TRBJ1-1; 8 bases map to TRBD1. The CDR3 has 14 residues. Germline assignment: CDR1 MNHEY and CDR2 SVGAGI. The trim removed 6 bases at V and 2 bases at J, leaving 5 bases unmatched. The CDR3 is CASSWGQDNTEAFF. Here the CDR3 DNA reads TGTGCCAGCAGCTGGGGACAGGACAACACTGAAGCTTTCTTT.

The rearrangement links TRBV3-1 (or the pseudogene TRBV3-2) to TRBJ2-7, with a possible D match to TRBD2 (6 bases). This CDR3 region has 12 residues. Germline-derived CDR1 and CDR2 are LGHDT and YNNKEL (reference sequence). Trimming took off 0 bases at V and 8 bases at J, with 8 bases between the two ends. The CDR3 is CASSQERGKQYF. The CDR3 region has the DNA TGTGCCAGCAGCCAAGAGCGGGGCAAGCAGTACTTC.

The sample holds one count of this clone. The V call is TRBV5-1, the J call TRBJ1-2; TRBD1 is a possible D gene (5 bases). The V gene's germline CDR1 is SGHRS and CDR2 YFSETQ. V gave up 0 bases and J gave up 6 bases, with 18 bases separating them. The CDR3 length is 16 residues. The CDR3 region is CASSLEAGPQFDGYTF. For the CDR3, the DNA is TGCGCCAGCAGCTTGGAGGCAGGGCCCCAGTTTGATGGCTACACCTTC.

This chain uses TRBV28 with TRBJ2-1, with D perhaps matching TRBD1 (7 bases). CDR3 size: 14 residues. Germline CDR1 MDHEN, CDR2 SYDVKM. The V and J ends lost 10 bases and 5 bases respectively, with 18 bases between them. The CDR3 DNA reads TGTGCCATCAGACCAGGGGGGAAAAACAATGAGCAGTTCTTC. It specifies CAIRPGGKNNEQFF.

V is TRBV7-2 and J is TRBJ1-4, with 10 bases identical to TRBD1. V gave up 8 bases and J gave up 10 bases; unmatched junction bases: 10. Per the germline V gene, CDR1 is SGHTA and CDR2 is FQGNSA. CDR3 length equals 14 residues. The CDR3 region has the DNA TGTGCCAGCTCCCCCGGGACAGGGGACGCAAAACTGTTTTTT. This sequence encodes CASSPGTGDAKLFF. The full variable domain, its missing parts supplied by reference TRBV7-2 and TRBJ1-4, is GAGVSQSPSNKVTEKGKDVELRCDPISGHTALYWYRQSLGQGLEFLIYFQGNSAPDKSGLPSDRFSAERTGGSVSTLTIQRTQQEDSAVYLCASSPGTGDAKLFFGSGTQLSVL.

Note on this clone: The junction departs from the called germline gene at one end, perhaps through a read error. The rearrangement joins TRBV12-5 to TRBJ2-1; unclear D gene. This CDR3 is 12 amino acids long. Per the germline V gene, CDR1 is LGHNT and CDR2 is FRNRAP. The CDR3 spells CASGLGYSEQFF. CDR3 nucleotide sequence: TGTGCTAGTGGTTTGGGTTACAGTGAGCAGTTCTTC.

The rearrangement uses TRBV28 and TRBJ1-5; 7 positions match TRBD1. With V trimmed by 4 bases and J by 2 bases, 5 bases remained unmatched. The CDR3 is made up of 15 amino acids. CDR1 and CDR2 (germline): MDHEN, SYDVKM. The CDR3 loop reads CASSSTTGGNQPQHF. The CDR3 DNA is TGTGCCAGCAGTTCAACCACAGGGGGCAATCAGCCCCAGCATTTT. Variable domain in full (rest from reference TRBV28 and TRBJ1-5): DVKVTQSSRYLVKRTGEKVFLECVQDMDHENMFWYRQDPGLGLRLIYFSYDVKMKEKGDIPEGYSVSREKKERFSLILESASTNQTSMYLCASSSTTGGNQPQHFGDGTRLSIL.

In its sample, this clone was seen a few times. V and J are TRBV5-1 and TRBJ2-3, with 15 bases fitting TRBD2. This CDR3 has 18 residues. Germline values: CDR1 SGHRS, CDR2 YFSETQ. V lost 2 bases to trimming and J lost 3 bases; unmatched junction nucleotides: 7. CDR3: CASSFDSGTSGGTDTQYF. The CDR3, as DNA: TGCGCCAGCAGCTTCGACTCCGGGACTAGCGGGGGGACAGATACGCAGTATTTT.

CDR3 in DNA: TGTGCCACCAGCAGAGATCGCACTAGCGGGAGGCCGGCATTGCGGTTCTTC. As protein: CATSRDRTSGRPALRFF. The chain joins TRBV15 to TRBJ2-1; 12 bases agree with TRBD2. The CDR3 is 17 amino acids. CDR1 and CDR2 from the germline V gene are LNHNV and YYDKDF (reference sequence). Losses at the gene ends were 0 bases for V and 15 bases for J; bases not matched to a gene: 15.

The chain is built from TRBV27 and TRBJ1-1; possibly TRBD1 for D (6 bases). Per the germline V gene, CDR1 is MNHEY and CDR2 is SMNVEV (reference sequence). This CDR3 region has 15 residues. Trimming left V 2 bases short and J 3 bases short, with 13 bases between. The CDR3 sequence: CASSLRPQGDTEAFF. The CDR3 DNA sequence: TGTGCCAGCAGTTTACGCCCACAGGGAGACACTGAAGCTTTCTTT.

The chain uses TRBV19 and TRBJ1-5; 7 nucleotides align to TRBD1. The V segment lost 5 bases and the J segment 3 bases; nucleotides outside the gene matches: 13. Per germline, CDR1 LNHDA and CDR2 SQIVND (reference sequence). This CDR3 has 17 amino acids. The CDR3: CASSPDGDRKYNQPQHF. CDR3 nucleotide sequence: TGTGCCAGTAGTCCAGACGGGGACAGAAAATACAATCAGCCCCAGCATTTT. The entire variable domain, with the rest obtained from reference TRBV19 and TRBJ1-5, is as follows: DGGITQSPKYLFRKEGQNVTLSCEQNLNHDAMYWYRQDPGQGLRLIYYSQIVNDFQKGDIAEGYSVSREKKESFPLTVTSAQKNPTAFYLCASSPDGDRKYNQPQHFGDGTRLSIL.

The V gene is TRBV27, the J gene TRBJ2-2, with D perhaps TRBD2 (5 bases). V was pared by 5 bases and J by 0 bases, with 19 bases between. CDR1 is MNHEY, CDR2 SMNVEV, per germline (reference sequence). This CDR3 has 18 residues. The CDR3 nucleotides are TGTGCCAGCAGTCCCCCTGAGCGGATACTCGCGAACACCGGGGAGCTGTTTTTT. Protein: CASSPPERILANTGELFF.

This rearrangement joins TRBV3-1 (or the pseudogene TRBV3-2) to TRBJ1-5; 7 bases match TRBD1. The germline V gene has CDR1 LGHDT and CDR2 YNNKEL (reference sequence). With V trimmed by 4 bases and J by 7 bases, 4 bases remained unmatched. CDR3 length: 13 residues. Here the CDR3 reads CASSRTGWQPQHF. CDR3 coding DNA: TGTGCCAGCAGCCGGACAGGTTGGCAGCCCCAGCATTTT.